This T cell receptor (beta chain) originates from a study of Tregs in tolerant kidney transplant recipients. J gave up 5 bases and V 4 bases, and 6 bases lay outside the gene matches. Germline V lookup: CDR1 MNHNS, CDR2 SASEGT. This CDR3 has 15 residues. Unstimulated Tregs (CD4+CD25+CD127-) and CD4+CD25- non-Tregs were sorted from PBMCs. Study-level results: For some patients, primers changed over time, blocking nucleotide-level comparison.

Comment on this clone: Antigen unknown.

The method was immunoSEQ multiplex PCR; TCRdb's version includes in-frame clones alone and lacks a portion of them. The repertoire includes over 85,000 clones, over 85% of them detected once, and 0.46% sits in the top ten. The sequence was collected from a human donor who received a combined kidney and bone marrow transplant. Here the sequenced sample was CD4+ T cells from blood, taken before the transplant. This chain links TRBV6-1 with TRBJ2-1, with 9 bases lining up with TRBD1. This chain's CDR3 is CASSGTGGGHNEQFF. CDR3 in DNA: TGTGCCAGCAGTGGAACAGGGGGCGGCCACAATGAGCAGTTCTTC.